This is a list of T cell receptor beta chains from one sample in a study of shared clonotypes between healthy human individuals. Using immunoSEQ multiplex PCR, the repertoire was profiled, and TCRdb retains in-frame clones only, with some absent. Of some 1,900,000 clones listed, roughly 94% were seen once; the top ten hold 1.2%. The sequenced sample was naive CD8+ T cells sorted from blood. The origin of the receptors is a young man in good health. The CDR3 runs from the conserved cysteine through the conserved F or W. The D gene is left open where the match is weak. Part of the rows lack a size; the others show once, few, many or a class for expanded clones.

. | TRBJ1-5 | . | TRBV11-3 | CASSLNGQGDQPQHF | TGTGCCAGCAGCTTAAATGGCCAGGGTGATCAGCCCCAGCATTTT
. | TRBJ1-5 | . | TRBV5-1 | CASSLNGWPQHF | TGCGCCAGCAGCTTGAATGGGTGGCCCCAGCATTTT
. | TRBJ2-1 | . | TRBV6-5 | CASSLLGNEQFF | TGTGCCAGCAGCTTACTAGGGAATGAGCAGTTCTTC
. | TRBJ2-5 | . | TRBV2 | CASRQETQYF | TGTGCCAGCAGACAAGAGACCCAGTACTTC
. | TRBJ2-3 | . | TRBV6-5 | CASSYKGHPPTDTQYF | TGTGCCAGCAGTTACAAGGGACACCCCCCCACAGATACGCAGTATTTT
. | TRBJ2-4 | . | TRBV21-1 | CASSKVGGIAKNIQYF | TGTGCCAGCAGCAAAGTGGGAGGGATAGCCAAAAACATTCAGTACTTC
. | TRBJ2-1 | TRBD2 | TRBV27 | CASSLNGLAGGSYNEQFF | TGTGCCAGCAGTTTAAATGGGCTAGCGGGCGGCTCCTACAATGAGCAGTTCTTC
. | TRBJ1-2 | TRBD1 | TRBV27 | CASSLSGQGASYGYTF | TGTGCCAGCAGTTTATCGGGACAGGGGGCGAGCTATGGCTACACCTTC
. | TRBJ1-2 | . | TRBV6-4 | CASSDTDFCPF | TGTGCCAGCAGTGACACAGATTTTTGCCCTTTC
. | TRBJ2-1 | . | TRBV30 | CAWSYGDYNEQFF | TGTGCCTGGAGTTACGGAGACTACAATGAGCAGTTCTTC
. | TRBJ1-1 | . | TRBV6-6 | CASSDSRGTEAFF | TGTGCCAGCAGCGACTCCAGGGGAACTGAAGCTTTCTTT
. | TRBJ2-1 | . | TRBV9 | CASSVDYSTYNEQFF | TGTGCCAGCAGCGTGGACTACTCTACCTACAATGAGCAGTTCTTC
. | TRBJ2-7 | . | TRBV2 | CASSEKGFSYEQYF | TGTGCCAGCAGTGAAAAGGGTTTCTCCTACGAGCAGTACTTC
once | TRBJ1-3 | . | TRBV7-2 | CASSQRTGPNSGNTIYF | TGTGCCAGCAGCCAGCGTACGGGGCCCAACTCTGGAAACACCATATATTTT
. | TRBJ2-3 | TRBD1 | TRBV6-1 | CASRDRETDTQYF | TGTGCCAGCCGGGACAGGGAAACAGATACGCAGTATTTT